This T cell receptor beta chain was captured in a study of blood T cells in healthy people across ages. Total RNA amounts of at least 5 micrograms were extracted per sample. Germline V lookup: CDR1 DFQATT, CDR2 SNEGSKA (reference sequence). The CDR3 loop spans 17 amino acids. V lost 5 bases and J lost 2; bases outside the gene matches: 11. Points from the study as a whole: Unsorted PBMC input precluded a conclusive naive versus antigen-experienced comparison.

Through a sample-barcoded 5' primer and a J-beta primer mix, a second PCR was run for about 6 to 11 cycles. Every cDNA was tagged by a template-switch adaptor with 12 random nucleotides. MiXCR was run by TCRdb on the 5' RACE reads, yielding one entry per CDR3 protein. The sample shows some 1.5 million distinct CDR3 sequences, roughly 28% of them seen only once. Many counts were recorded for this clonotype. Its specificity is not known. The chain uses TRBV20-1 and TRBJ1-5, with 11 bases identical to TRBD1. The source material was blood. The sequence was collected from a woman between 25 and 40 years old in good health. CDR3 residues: CSALRTGGVSGNQPQHF. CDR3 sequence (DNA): TGCAGTGCTTTACGGACAGGGGGCGTCTCTGGCAATCAGCCCCAGCATTTT.